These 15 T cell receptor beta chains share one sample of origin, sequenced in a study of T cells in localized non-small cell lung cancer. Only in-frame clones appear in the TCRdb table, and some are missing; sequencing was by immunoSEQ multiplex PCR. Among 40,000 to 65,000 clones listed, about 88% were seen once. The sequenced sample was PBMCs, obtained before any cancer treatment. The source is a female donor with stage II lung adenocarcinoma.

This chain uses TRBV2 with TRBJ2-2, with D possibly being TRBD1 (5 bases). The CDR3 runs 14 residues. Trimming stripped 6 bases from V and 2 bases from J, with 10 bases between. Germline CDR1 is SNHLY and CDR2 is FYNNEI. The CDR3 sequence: CASRQVANTGELFF. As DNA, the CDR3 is TGTGCCAGCAGACAGGTCGCAAACACCGGGGAGCTGTTTTTT.

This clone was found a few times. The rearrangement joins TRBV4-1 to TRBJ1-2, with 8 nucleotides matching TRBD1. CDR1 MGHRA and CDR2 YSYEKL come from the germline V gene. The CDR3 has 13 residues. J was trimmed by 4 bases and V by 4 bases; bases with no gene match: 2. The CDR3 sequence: CASSLTGVYGYTF. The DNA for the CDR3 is TGCGCCAGCAGCCTGACAGGGGTCTATGGCTACACCTTC.

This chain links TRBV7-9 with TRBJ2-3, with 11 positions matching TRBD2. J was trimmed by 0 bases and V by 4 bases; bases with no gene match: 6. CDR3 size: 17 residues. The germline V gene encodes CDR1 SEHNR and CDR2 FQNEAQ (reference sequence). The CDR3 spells CASSSTSGASSTDTQYF. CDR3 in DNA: TGTGCCAGCAGCTCGACTAGCGGGGCCTCTAGCACAGATACGCAGTATTTT.

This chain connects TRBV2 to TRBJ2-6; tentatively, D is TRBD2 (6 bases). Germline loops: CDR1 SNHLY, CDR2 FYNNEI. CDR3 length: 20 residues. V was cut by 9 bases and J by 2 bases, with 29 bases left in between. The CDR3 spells CASGRTPPGLGGTGANVLTF. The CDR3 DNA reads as TGTGCCAGTGGGAGAACGCCCCCGGGACTCGGGGGTACTGGGGCCAACGTCCTGACTTTC.

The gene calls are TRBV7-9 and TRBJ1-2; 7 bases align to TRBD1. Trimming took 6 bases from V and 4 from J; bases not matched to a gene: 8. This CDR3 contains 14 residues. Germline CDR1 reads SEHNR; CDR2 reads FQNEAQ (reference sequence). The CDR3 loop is CASSSTGVSYGYTF. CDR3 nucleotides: TGTGCCAGCAGTTCAACAGGGGTCTCCTATGGCTACACCTTC.

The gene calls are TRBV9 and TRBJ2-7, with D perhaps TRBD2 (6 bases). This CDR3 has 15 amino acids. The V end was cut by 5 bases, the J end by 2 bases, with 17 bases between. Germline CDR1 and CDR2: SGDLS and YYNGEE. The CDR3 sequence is CASSSGLDPTYEQYF. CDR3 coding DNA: TGTGCCAGCAGTTCGGGACTGGATCCGACCTACGAGCAGTACTTC.

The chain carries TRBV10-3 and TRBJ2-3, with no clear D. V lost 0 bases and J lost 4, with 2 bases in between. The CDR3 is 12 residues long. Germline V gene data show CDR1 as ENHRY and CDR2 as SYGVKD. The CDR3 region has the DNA TGTGCCATCAGTGAGTCTGCAGATACGCAGTATTTT. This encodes CAISESADTQYF.

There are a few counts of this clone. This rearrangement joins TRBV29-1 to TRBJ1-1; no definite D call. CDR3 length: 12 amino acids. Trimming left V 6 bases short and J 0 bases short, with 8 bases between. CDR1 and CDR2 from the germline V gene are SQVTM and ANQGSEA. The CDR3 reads CSVRHMNTEAFF. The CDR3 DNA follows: TGCAGCGTACGACACATGAACACTGAAGCTTTCTTT.

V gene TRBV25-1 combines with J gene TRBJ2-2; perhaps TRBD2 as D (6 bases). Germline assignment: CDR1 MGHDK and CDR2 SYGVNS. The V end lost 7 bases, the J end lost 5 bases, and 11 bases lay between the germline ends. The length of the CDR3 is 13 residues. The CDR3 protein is CASNGGWTGELFF. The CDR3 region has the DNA TGTGCCAGCAACGGGGGATGGACCGGGGAGCTGTTTTTT.

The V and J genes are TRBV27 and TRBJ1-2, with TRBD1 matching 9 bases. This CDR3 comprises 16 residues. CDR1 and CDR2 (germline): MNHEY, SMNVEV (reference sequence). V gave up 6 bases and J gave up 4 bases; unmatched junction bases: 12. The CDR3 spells CASRGIQGALSYGYTF. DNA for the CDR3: TGTGCCAGCAGGGGAATACAGGGGGCGCTGAGCTATGGCTACACCTTC.

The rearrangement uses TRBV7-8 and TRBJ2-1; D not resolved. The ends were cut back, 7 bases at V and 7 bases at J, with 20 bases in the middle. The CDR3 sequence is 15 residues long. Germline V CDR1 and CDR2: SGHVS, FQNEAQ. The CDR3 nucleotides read TGTGCCAGCACCCATAGGAGACTCTTAAATAATGAGCAGTTCTTC. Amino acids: CASTHRRLLNNEQFF.

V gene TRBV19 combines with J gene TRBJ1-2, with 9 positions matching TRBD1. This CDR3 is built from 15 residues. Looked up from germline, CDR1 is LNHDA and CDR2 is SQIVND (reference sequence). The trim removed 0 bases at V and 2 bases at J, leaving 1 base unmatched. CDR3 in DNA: TGTGCCAGTAGTATAGAGGGACAGGGAAACTATGGCTACACCTTC. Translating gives CASSIEGQGNYGYTF.

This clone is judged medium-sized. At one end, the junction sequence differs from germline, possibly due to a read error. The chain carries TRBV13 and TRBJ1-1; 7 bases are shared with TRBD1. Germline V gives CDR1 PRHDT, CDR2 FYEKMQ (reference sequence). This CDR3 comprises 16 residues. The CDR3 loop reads CASSLDPRTGNTEAFF. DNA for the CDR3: TGTGCCAGCAGTTTAGACCCAAGGACAGGGAACACTGAAGCTTTCTTT.

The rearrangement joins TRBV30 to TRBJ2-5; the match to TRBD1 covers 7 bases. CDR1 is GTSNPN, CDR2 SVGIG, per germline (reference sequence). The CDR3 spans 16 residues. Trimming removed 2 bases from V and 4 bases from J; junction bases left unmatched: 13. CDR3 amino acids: CAWSPNRGSRAETQYF. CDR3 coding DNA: TGTGCCTGGAGTCCCAACAGGGGAAGTCGGGCAGAGACCCAGTACTTC.

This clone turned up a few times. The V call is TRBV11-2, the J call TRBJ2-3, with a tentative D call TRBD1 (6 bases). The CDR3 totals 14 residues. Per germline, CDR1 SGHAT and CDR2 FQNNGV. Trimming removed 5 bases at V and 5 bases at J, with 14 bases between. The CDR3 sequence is CASSIGGMRDTQYF. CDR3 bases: TGTGCCAGCAGCATAGGGGGAATGCGAGATACGCAGTATTTT.